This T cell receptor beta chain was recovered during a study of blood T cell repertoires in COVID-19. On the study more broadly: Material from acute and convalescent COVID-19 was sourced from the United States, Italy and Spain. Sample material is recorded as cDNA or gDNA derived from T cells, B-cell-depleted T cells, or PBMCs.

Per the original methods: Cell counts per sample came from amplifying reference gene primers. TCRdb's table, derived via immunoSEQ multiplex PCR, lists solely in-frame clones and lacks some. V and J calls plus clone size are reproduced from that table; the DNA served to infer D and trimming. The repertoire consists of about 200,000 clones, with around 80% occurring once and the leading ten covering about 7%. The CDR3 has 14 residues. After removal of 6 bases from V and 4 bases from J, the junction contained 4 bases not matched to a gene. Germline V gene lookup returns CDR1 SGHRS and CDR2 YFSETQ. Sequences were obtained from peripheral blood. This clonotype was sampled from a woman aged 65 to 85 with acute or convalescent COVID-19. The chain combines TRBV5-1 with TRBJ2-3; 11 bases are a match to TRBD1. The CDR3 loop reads CASNMGQGADTQYF. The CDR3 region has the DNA TGCGCCAGCAATATGGGACAGGGGGCAGATACGCAGTATTTT.